This TCR beta chain was identified during a study of cytomegalovirus exposure and HLA in healthy donors. Vbeta (60) and Jbeta (13) primers were used in the PCR. The table came from immunoSEQ multiplex PCR; TCRdb's copy has only in-frame clones and leaves some out. Of around 100,000 clones in the sample, approximately 60% are singletons; the top ten hold 2.2%. V lost 5 bases to trimming and J lost 3 bases, with 10 bases between them. The CDR3 contains 13 residues. Germline CDR1 and CDR2: MDHEN and SYDVKM. The TCR comes from a woman in her 30s in good health and CMV-seronegative. The source material was PBMCs. V and J are TRBV28 and TRBJ1-2; perhaps TRBD1 as D (6 bases). CDR3 sequence: CASSGAGDYGYTF. The CDR3 region has the DNA TGTGCCAGCAGTGGGGCAGGGGACTATGGCTACACCTTC.